This TCR beta chain was recovered during a study of graft-versus-host responses after intestinal transplantation. Turning to the study itself: Tacrolimus and steroids were given for roughly 3 years to all recipients after anti-thymocyte globulin induction.

Trimming at V came to 5 bases and at J to 5 bases, leaving 7 bases not matched to a gene. The CDR3 contains 15 residues. The germline CDR1 and CDR2 sequences are KGHSH and LQKENI. Sequencing was performed with immunoSEQ multiplex PCR; in TCRdb, only in-frame clones are kept and a portion is missing. The sample has under 45,000 clones; less than 95% are singletons. Regarding this clone: Its antigen is unidentified.

Study-level findings and limits: Early post-transplant HvG declines were associated with peak circulating GvH clone levels.

The chain uses TRBV18 and TRBJ2-7, with 12 bases identical to TRBD1. The specimen was unstimulated CD4+ T cells sorted from spleen or lymph node cells, collected before transplant. This receptor was identified in a human donor who was the organ donor for an intestinal transplant. Here the CDR3 DNA reads TGTGCCAGCTCAACGGGGACAGGGGGCCTGAACGAGCAGTACTTC. Its protein product is CASSTGTGGLNEQYF.